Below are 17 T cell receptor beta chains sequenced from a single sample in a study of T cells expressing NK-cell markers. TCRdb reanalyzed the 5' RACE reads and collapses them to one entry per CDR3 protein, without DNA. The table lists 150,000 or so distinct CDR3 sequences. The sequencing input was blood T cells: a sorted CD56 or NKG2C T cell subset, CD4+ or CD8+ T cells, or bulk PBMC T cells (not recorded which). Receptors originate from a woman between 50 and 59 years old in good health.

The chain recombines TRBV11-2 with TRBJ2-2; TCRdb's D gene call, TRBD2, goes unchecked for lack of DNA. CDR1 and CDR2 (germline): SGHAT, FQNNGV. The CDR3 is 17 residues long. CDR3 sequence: CASSPGTSGENTGELFF. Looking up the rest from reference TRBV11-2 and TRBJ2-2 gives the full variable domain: EAGVAQSPRYKIIEKRQSVAFWCNPISGHATLYWYQQILGQGPKLLIQFQNNGVVDDSQLPKDRFSAERLKGVDSTLKIQPAKLEDSAVYLCASSPGTSGENTGELFFGEGSRLTVL.

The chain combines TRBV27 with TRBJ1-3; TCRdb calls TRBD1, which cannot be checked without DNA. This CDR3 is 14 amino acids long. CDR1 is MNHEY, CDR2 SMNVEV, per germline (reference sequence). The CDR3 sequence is CAGDSGASGNTIYF.

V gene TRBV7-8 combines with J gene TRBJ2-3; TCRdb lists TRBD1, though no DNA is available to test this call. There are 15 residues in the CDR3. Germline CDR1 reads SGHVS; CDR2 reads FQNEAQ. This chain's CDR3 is CASSGRGISTDTQYF.

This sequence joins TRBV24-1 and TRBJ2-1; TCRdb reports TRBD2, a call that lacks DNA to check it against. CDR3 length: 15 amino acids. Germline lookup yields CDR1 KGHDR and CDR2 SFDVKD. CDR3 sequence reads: CATSDYSGSRNEQFF.

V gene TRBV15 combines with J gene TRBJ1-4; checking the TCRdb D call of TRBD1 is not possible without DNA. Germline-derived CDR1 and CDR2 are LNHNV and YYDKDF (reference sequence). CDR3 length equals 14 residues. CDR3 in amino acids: CATSLGQNNEKLFF.

CDR3 loop: CASSATGTGGDQPQHF. The gene calls are TRBV27 and TRBJ1-5; there is no DNA to check the TCRdb D call of TRBD1. The germline CDR1 and CDR2 sequences are MNHEY and SMNVEV (reference sequence). The CDR3 runs to 16 residues.

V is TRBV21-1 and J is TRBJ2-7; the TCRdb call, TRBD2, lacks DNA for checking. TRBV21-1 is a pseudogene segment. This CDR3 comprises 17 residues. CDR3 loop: CASTDHPRGTSVTEQYF.

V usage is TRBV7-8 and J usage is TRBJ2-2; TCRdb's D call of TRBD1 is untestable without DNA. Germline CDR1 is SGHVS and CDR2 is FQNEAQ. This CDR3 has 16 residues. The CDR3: CASDPRRDLNTGELFF.

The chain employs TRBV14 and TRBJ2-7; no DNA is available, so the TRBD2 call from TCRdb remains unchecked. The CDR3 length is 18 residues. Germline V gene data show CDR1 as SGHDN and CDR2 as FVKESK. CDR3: CASSQVQSLAGEGNEQYF.

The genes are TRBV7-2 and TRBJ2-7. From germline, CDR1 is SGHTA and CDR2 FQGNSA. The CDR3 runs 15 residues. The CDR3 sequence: CASSQEGRGFLEQYF.

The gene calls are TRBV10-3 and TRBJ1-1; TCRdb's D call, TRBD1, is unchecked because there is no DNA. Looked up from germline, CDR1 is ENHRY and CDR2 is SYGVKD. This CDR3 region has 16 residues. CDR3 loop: CAISESGGGVNTEAFF.

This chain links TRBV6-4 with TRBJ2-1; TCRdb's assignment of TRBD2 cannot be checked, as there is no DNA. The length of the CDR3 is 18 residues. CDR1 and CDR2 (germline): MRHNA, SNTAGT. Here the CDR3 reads CASSPMGTSGRAGYEQFF.

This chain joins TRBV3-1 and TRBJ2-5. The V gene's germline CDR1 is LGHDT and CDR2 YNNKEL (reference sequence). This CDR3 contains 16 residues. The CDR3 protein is CASSQRWAMNPETQYF.

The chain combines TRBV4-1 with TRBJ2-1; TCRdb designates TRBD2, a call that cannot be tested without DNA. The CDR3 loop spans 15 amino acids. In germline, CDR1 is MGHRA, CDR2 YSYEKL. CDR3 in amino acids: CASSQTSGTYNEQFF.

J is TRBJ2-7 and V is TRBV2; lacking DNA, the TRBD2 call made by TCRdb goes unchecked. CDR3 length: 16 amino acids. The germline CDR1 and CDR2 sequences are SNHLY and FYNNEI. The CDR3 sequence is CASISTSPKSSYEQYF.

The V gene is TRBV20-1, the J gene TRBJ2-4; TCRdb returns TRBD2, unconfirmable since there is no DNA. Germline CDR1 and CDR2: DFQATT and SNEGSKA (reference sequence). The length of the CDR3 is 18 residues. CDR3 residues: CSAAAYLAGGPAKNIQYF.

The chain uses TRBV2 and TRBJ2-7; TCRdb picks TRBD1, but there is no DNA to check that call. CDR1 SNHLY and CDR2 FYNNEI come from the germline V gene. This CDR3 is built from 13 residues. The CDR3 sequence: CASSDGRGYEQYF.